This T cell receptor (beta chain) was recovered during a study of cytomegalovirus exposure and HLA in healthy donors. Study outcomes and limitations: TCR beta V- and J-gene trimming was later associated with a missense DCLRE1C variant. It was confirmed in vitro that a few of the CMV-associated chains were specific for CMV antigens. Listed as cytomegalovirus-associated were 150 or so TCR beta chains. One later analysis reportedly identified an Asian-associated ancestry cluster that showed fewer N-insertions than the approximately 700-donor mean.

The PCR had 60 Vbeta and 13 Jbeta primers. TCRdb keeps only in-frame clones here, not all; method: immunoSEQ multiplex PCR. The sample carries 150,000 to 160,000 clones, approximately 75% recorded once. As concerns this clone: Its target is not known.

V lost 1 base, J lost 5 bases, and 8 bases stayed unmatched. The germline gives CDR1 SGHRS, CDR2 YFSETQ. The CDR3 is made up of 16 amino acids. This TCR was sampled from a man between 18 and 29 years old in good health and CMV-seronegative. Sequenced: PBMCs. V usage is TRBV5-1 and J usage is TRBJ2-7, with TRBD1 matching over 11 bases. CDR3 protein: CASSLYGQGAYDEQYF. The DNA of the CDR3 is TGCGCCAGCAGCTTGTACGGACAGGGGGCCTACGACGAGCAGTACTTC.